What follows describes a single T cell receptor beta chain. The antigen remains undetermined. The method was immunoSEQ multiplex PCR; TCRdb's version includes in-frame clones alone and lacks a portion of them. The sample holds around 50,000 clones; around 84% are singletons and the top ten take about 0.42%. These data belong to a study of graft-versus-host responses after intestinal transplantation. Study summary: Uniformly, recipients were administered anti-thymocyte globulin induction with subsequent tacrolimus and steroids for about 3 years.

CDR3 size: 16 residues. Germline V gene data show CDR1 as SEHNR and CDR2 as FQNEAQ (reference sequence). J was trimmed by 0 bases and V by 7 bases; bases with no gene match: 10. Notes on the study in general: GvH clones appeared in recipient marrow, some first in ileum or blood. Allografts carried high graft-versus-host to host-versus-graft clonal ratios in patients having graft-donor T cell macrochimerism.

The chain joins TRBV7-9 to TRBJ2-3; 7 nucleotides match TRBD2. Here the sequenced sample was unstimulated CD4+ T cells sorted from spleen or lymph node cells, taken before transplant. This TCR was recovered from a human donor who was the organ donor for an intestinal transplant. The CDR3 DNA sequence: TGTGCCAGCACCCGGTTGTCGGGAGGAAGCACAGATACGCAGTATTTT. This gives the protein CASTRLSGGSTDTQYF.